The clone carrying this T cell receptor beta chain was seen only a few times. Its antigen is not identified. This specimen belongs to a study of post-analysis software for immune sequencing data. The overall study: Multiple sclerosis in the patients followed relapsing-remitting, secondary progressive and progressive-relapsing courses. Study findings and constraints: Compared against controls, patients with multiple sclerosis displayed significantly lower normalized Chao1 diversity. In patients, four to six TRBV segments were more frequent than in controls, with TRBV5-6, TRBV5-1 and TRBV20-1 among them.

Built from TCR beta cDNA, the libraries had unique molecular identifiers in them. TCRdb redid the calling of the PCR reads with MiXCR, one entry per CDR3 protein. The table records roughly 730,000 distinct CDR3 sequences, 25% to 30% of them present only once. From germline, CDR1 is DFQATT and CDR2 SNEGSKA (reference sequence). The V segment lost 0 bases and the J segment 9 bases; nucleotides outside the gene matches: 19. The CDR3 sequence is 18 residues long. Sequences were obtained from blood. The chain is built from TRBV20-1 and TRBJ2-1; 8 positions agree with TRBD2. This TCR came from a girl aged 5-17 years with multiple sclerosis. CDR3 bases: TGCAGTGCTAGAGATTTCCAGCTAGGCAGCGGGAGAGTCGGTGAGCAGTTCTTC. Protein sequence: CSARDFQLGSGRVGEQFF.